The sample holds many counts of the clone carrying this T cell receptor (beta chain). Its antigen is not identified. Germline V lookup: CDR1 SQVTM, CDR2 ANQGSEA. This CDR3 is 13 amino acids long. V shed 0 bases and J shed 4 bases, with 9 bases lying between them. All patients reached thyroid surgery having received no treatment beforehand. The data derive from a study of metastatic and nonmetastatic thyroid tumors. Study summary: Repertoire comparison spanned blood and tumor or nodule tissue of malignant and benign thyroid patients. Findings and limits, study-wide: Across blood and tumor, TCR beta diversity in malignant thyroid tumors was reportedly significantly higher than in benign nodules.

Per the original data handling: Building a distant-metastasis classifier for papillary thyroid cancer drew on CDR3 differences across clinicopathological groups. Through MiXCR, TCRdb re-clonotyped the PCR reads. Clone size and V and J calls follow TCRdb, not the original study. The sample shows 80,000 to 85,000 clones, around 12% of them seen only once. The sequence was obtained from a female donor with papillary thyroid cancer or a benign thyroid nodule (not recorded which). Some clones in this sample may be carry-over from other donors' samples. Sequencing used tumor tissue. The chain employs TRBV29-1 and TRBJ1-2; no clear D gene. The DNA of the CDR3 is TGCAGCGTTGAAGATCTTCCCAGCTATGGCTACACCTTC. Protein: CSVEDLPSYGYTF.